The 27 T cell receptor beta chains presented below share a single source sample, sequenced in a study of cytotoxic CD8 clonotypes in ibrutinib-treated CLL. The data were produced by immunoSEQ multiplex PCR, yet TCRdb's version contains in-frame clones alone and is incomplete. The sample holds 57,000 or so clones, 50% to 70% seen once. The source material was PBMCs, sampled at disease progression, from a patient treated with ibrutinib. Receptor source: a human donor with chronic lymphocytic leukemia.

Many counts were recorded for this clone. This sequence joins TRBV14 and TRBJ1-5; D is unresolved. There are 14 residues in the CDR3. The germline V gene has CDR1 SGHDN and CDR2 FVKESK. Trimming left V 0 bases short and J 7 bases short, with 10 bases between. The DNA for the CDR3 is TGTGCCAGCAGCCAAGATTGGATGGGGCAGCCCCAGCATTTT. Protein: CASSQDWMGQPQHF.

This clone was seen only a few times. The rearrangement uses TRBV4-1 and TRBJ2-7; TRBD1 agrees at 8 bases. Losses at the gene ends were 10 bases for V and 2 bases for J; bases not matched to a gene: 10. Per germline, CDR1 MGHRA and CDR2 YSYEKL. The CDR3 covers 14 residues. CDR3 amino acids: CATSAGTGTYEQYF. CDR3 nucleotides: TGCGCCACCTCAGCCGGGACAGGCACCTACGAGCAGTACTTC.

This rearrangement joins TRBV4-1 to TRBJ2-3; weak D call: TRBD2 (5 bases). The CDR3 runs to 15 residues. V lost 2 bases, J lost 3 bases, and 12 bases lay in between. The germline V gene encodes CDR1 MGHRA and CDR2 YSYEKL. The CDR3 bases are TGCGCCAGCAGCCAATACAATGGACTTACAGATACGCAGTATTTT. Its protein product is CASSQYNGLTDTQYF.

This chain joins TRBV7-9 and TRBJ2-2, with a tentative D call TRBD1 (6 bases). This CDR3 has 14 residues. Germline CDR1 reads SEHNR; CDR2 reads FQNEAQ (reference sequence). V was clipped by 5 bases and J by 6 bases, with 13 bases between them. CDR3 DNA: TGTGCCAGCAGCCCCGGACAGTTCCCCGGGGAGCTGTTTTTT. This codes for CASSPGQFPGELFF.

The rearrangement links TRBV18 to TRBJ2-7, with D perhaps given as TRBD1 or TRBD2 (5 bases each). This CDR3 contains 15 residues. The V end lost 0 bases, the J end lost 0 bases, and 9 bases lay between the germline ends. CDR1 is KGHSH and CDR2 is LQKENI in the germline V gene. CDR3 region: CASSPPGGFSYEQYF. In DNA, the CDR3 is TGTGCCAGCTCACCACCTGGGGGTTTCTCCTACGAGCAGTACTTC.

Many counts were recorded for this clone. The CDR3 region is CASSLDGTGGAWGYTF. CDR3 bases: TGTGCCAGCAGTTTAGATGGGACAGGGGGCGCTTGGGGCTACACCTTC. The chain links TRBV27 to TRBJ1-2, with 12 bases lining up with TRBD1. The germline V gene encodes CDR1 MNHEY and CDR2 SMNVEV (reference sequence). The CDR3 loop spans 16 amino acids. The J segment lost 8 bases and the V segment lost 2 bases, leaving 9 bases of the junction unmatched.

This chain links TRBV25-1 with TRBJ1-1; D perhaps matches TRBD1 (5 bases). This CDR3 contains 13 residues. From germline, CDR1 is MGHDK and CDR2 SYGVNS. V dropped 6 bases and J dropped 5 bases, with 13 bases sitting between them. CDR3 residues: CASSPGRTTEAFF. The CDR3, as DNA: TGTGCCAGCAGCCCCGGCCGGACAACTGAAGCTTTCTTT.

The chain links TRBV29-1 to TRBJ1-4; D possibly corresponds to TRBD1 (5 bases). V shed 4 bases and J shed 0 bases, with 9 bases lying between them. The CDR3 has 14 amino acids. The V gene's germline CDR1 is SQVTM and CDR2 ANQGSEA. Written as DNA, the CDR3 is TGCAGCGTTGGGCGGGGCACAACTAATGAAAAACTGTTTTTT. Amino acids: CSVGRGTTNEKLFF.

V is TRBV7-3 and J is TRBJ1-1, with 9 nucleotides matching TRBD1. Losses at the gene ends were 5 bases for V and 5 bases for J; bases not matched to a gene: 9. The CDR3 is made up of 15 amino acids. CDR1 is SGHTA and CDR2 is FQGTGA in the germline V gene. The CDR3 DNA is TGTGCCAGCAGCCCAGGGACAGGGCGGGAGACTGAAGCTTTCTTT. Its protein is CASSPGTGRETEAFF.

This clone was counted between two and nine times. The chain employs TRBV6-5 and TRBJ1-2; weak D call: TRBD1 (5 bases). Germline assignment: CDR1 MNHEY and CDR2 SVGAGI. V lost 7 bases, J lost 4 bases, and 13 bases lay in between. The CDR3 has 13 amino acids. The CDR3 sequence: CASTSGRVYGYTF. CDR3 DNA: TGTGCCAGCACATCAGGGAGAGTCTATGGCTACACCTTC.

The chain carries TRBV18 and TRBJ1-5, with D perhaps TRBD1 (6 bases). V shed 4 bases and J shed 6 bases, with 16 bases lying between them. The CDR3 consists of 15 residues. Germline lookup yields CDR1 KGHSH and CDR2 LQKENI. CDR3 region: CASSLGGGQGQPQHF. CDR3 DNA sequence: TGTGCCAGCTCACTCGGGGGGGGGCAAGGTCAGCCCCAGCATTTT.

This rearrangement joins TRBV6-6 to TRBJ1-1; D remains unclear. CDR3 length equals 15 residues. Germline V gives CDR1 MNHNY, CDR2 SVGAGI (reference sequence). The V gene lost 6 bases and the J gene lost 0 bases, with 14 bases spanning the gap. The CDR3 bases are TGTGCCAGCAGACGGGATGGGTTGATGAACACTGAAGCTTTCTTT. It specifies CASRRDGLMNTEAFF.

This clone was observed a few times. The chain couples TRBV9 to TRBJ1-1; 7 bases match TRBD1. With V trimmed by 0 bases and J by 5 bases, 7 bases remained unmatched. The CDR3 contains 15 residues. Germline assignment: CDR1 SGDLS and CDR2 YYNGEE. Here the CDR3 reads CASSVGARGGTEAFF. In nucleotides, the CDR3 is TGTGCCAGCAGCGTAGGCGCCAGGGGGGGAACTGAAGCTTTCTTT. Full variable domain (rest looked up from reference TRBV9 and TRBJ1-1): DSGVTQTPKHLITATGQRVTLRCSPRSGDLSVYWYQQSLDQGLQFLIQYYNGEERAKGNILERFSAQQFPDLHSELNLSSLELGDSALYFCASSVGARGGTEAFFGQGTRLTVV.

The CDR3, as DNA: TGTGCCAGCAGTTACAACTACGAGCAGTACTTC. This gives the protein CASSYNYEQYF. The chain is built from TRBV27 and TRBJ2-7; the D is unclear. This CDR3 region has 11 residues. In germline, CDR1 is MNHEY, CDR2 SMNVEV (reference sequence). The ends were cut back, 4 bases at V and 3 bases at J, with 4 bases in the middle.

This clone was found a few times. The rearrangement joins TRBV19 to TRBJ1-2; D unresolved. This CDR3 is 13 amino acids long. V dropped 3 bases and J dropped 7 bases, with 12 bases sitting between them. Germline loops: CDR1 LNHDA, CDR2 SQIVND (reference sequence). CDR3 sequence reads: CASSMVEGSGYTF. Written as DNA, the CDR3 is TGTGCCAGTAGTATGGTGGAGGGTTCTGGCTACACCTTC.

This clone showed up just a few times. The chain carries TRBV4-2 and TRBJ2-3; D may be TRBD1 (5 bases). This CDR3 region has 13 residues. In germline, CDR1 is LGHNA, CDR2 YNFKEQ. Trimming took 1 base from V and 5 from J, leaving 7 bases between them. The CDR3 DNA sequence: TGTGCCAGCAGCCAAGTGGGGCAAGATACGCAGTATTTT. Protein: CASSQVGQDTQYF.

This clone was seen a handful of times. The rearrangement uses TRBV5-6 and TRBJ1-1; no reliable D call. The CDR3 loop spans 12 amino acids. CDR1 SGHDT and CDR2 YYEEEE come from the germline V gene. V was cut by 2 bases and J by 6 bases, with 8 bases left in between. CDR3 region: CASSLRRAEAFF. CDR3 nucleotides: TGTGCCAGCAGCTTAAGGAGGGCTGAAGCTTTCTTT.

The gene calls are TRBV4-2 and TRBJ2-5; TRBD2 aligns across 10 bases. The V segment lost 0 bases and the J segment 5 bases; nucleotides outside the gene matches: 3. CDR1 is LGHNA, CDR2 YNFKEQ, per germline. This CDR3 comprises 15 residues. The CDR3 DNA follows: TGTGCCAGCAGCCAAGACTCGGGACTAGCGGAGACCCAGTACTTC. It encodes CASSQDSGLAETQYF.

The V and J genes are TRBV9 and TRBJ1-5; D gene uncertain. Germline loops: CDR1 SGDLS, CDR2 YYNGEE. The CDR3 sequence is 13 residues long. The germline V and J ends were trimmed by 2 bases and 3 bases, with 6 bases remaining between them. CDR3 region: CASSVGHNQPQHF. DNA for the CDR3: TGTGCCAGCAGCGTCGGGCACAATCAGCCCCAGCATTTT.

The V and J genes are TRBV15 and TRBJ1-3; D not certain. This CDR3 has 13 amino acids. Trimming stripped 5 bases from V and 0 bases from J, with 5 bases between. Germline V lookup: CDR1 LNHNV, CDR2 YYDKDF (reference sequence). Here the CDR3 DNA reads TGTGCCACCAGCCCAAACTCTGGAAACACCATATATTTT. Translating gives CATSPNSGNTIYF.

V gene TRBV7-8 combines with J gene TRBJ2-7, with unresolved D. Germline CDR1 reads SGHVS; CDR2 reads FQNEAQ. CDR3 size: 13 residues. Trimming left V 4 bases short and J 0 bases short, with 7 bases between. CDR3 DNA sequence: TGTGCCAGCAGCTCTGGAAACTCCTACGAGCAGTACTTC. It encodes CASSSGNSYEQYF.

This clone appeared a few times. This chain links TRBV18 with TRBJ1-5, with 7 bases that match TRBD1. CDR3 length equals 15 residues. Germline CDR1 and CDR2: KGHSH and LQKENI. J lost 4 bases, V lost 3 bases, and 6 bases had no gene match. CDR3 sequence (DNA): TGTGCCAGCTCACCCCGGACAGGTAATAATCAGCCCCAGCATTTT. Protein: CASSPRTGNNQPQHF.

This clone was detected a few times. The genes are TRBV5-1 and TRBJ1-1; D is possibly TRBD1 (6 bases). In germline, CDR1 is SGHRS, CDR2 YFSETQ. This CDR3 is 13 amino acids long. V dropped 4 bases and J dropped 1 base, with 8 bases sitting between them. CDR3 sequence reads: CASSTGSNTEAFF. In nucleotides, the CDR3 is TGCGCCAGCAGCACAGGGTCGAACACTGAAGCTTTCTTT.

The CDR3 loop is CAWRTQGAYEQYF. CDR3 bases: TGTGCCTGGAGAACCCAGGGTGCCTACGAGCAGTACTTC. This sequence joins TRBV30 and TRBJ2-7; D is perhaps TRBD1 (5 bases). V was shortened by 3 bases and J by 2 bases, with 11 bases between the two germline ends. The CDR3 covers 13 residues. Germline V gene data show CDR1 as GTSNPN and CDR2 as SVGIG (reference sequence). The full variable domain, rest sourced from reference TRBV30 and TRBJ2-7, is SQTIHQWPATLVQPVGSPLSLECTVEGTSNPNLYWYRQAAGRGLQLLFYSVGIGQISSEVPQNLSASRPQDRQFILSSKKLLLSDSGFYLCAWRTQGAYEQYFGPGTRLTVT.

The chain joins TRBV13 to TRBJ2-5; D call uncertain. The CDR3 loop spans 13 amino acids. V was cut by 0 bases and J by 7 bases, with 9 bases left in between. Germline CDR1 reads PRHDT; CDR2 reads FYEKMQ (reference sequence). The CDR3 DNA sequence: TGTGCCAGCAGCTTAGGGGGAAGTTGGACCCAGTACTTC. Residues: CASSLGGSWTQYF.

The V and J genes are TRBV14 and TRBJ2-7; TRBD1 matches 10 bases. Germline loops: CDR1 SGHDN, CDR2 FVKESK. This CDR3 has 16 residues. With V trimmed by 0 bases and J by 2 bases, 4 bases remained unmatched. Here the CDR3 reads CASSQDWDRGPYEQYF. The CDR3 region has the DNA TGTGCCAGCAGCCAAGATTGGGACAGGGGTCCCTACGAGCAGTACTTC. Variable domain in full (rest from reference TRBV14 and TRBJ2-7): EAGVTQFPSHSVIEKGQTVTLRCDPISGHDNLYWYRRVMGKEIKFLLHFVKESKQDESGMPNNRFLAERTGGTYSTLKVQPAELEDSGVYFCASSQDWDRGPYEQYFGPGTRLTVT.

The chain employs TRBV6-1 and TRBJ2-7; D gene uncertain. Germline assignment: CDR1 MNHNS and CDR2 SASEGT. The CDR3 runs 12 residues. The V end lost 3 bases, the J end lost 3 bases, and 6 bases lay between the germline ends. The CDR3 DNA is TGTGCCAGCAGTGAGGTTGGCTACGAGCAGTACTTC. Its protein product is CASSEVGYEQYF.